The 21 T cell receptor beta chains below were found in one sample sequenced in a study of cytomegalovirus exposure and HLA in healthy donors. Amplification used 60 Vbeta primers and 13 Jbeta primers. The protocol was immunoSEQ multiplex PCR, while the TCRdb copy is restricted to in-frame clones and leaves out a portion. Altogether about 190,000 clones are present, around four fifths being singletons, with the ten largest covering approximately 1.8%. Sequencing used PBMCs. The origin of the receptors is a man between 40 and 49 years old in good health and CMV-seropositive.

The rearrangement uses TRBV7-2 and TRBJ2-5; a possible D gene is TRBD1 (5 bases). This CDR3 has 16 amino acids. V was clipped by 5 bases and J by 4 bases, with 20 bases between them. In germline, CDR1 is SGHTA, CDR2 FQGNSA. The CDR3 reads CASSPWGGRGSETQYF. In nucleotides, the CDR3 is TGTGCCAGCAGCCCCTGGGGTGGTAGGGGTTCAGAGACCCAGTACTTC. The entire variable domain, with the rest obtained from reference TRBV7-2 and TRBJ2-5, is as follows: GAGVSQSPSNKVTEKGKDVELRCDPISGHTALYWYRQSLGQGLEFLIYFQGNSAPDKSGLPSDRFSAERTGGSVSTLTIQRTQQEDSAVYLCASSPWGGRGSETQYFGPGTRLLVL.

The chain employs TRBV15 and TRBJ2-1, with 8 bases identical to TRBD2. The CDR3 contains 15 residues. Germline values: CDR1 LNHNV, CDR2 YYDKDF (reference sequence). Losses at the gene ends were 0 bases for V and 5 bases for J; bases not matched to a gene: 3. CDR3: CATSRDSGINNEQFF. CDR3 bases: TGTGCCACCAGCAGAGATAGCGGGATTAACAATGAGCAGTTCTTC.

This rearrangement joins TRBV9 to TRBJ2-2; tentatively, D is TRBD1 (7 bases). CDR3 length: 15 residues. Trimming stripped 0 bases from V and 4 bases from J, with 10 bases between. The V gene's germline CDR1 is SGDLS and CDR2 YYNGEE. The CDR3 DNA sequence: TGTGCCAGCAGCGTAGCAGGGGGGATCACCGGGGAGCTGTTTTTT. As protein: CASSVAGGITGELFF.

The rearrangement links TRBV4-1 to TRBJ1-2, with D perhaps matching TRBD1 (6 bases). The CDR3 loop spans 12 amino acids. V was trimmed by 8 bases and J by 8 bases, leaving 15 bases between them. The germline gives CDR1 MGHRA, CDR2 YSYEKL. The CDR3 nucleotides are TGCGCCAGCTTCGGGGGAGGGGGAGGCTACACCTTC. It is translated as CASFGGGGGYTF.

The chain has TRBV28 and TRBJ1-2, with TRBD1 matching over 7 bases. CDR3 length: 16 residues. From germline, CDR1 is MDHEN and CDR2 SYDVKM. With 6 bases clipped from V and 4 bases from J, the junction kept 14 bases outside the gene matches. In nucleotides, the CDR3 is TGTGCCAGCAGCCAGACCGACAGGGAAAGTTCCTATGGCTACACCTTC. It encodes CASSQTDRESSYGYTF.

J is TRBJ2-7 and V is TRBV28; possibly TRBD2 for D (6 bases). Germline V gene sequence: CDR1 MDHEN, CDR2 SYDVKM. The CDR3 is 13 amino acids. Trimming shortened V by 5 bases and J by 3 bases, and 11 bases separated the two germline ends. The CDR3 protein is CASSGEDRYEQYF. The CDR3 bases are TGTGCCAGCAGTGGGGAGGATCGCTACGAGCAGTACTTC.

The chain has TRBV13 and TRBJ2-7; 12 bases are shared with TRBD1. Germline V CDR1 and CDR2: PRHDT, FYEKMQ (reference sequence). The junction had 5 bases not matched to a gene; V was cut back by 5 bases and J by 6 bases. CDR3 length: 14 residues. CDR3 in amino acids: CASSTGQGASEQYF. The CDR3 DNA reads TGTGCCAGCAGCACGGGACAGGGGGCCTCCGAGCAGTACTTC.

This chain uses TRBV5-1 with TRBJ2-3; 8 bases are shared with TRBD2. The CDR3 spans 19 residues. The germline V gene encodes CDR1 SGHRS and CDR2 YFSETQ. The trim removed 0 bases at V and 1 base at J, leaving 13 bases unmatched. The CDR3 region is CASSLGSGSSNTGTDTQYF. The CDR3 DNA sequence: TGCGCCAGCAGCTTGGGGAGCGGGAGCAGTAACACGGGCACAGATACGCAGTATTTT.

The gene calls are TRBV7-2 and TRBJ1-1, with 10 bases that match TRBD1. Per germline, CDR1 SGHTA and CDR2 FQGNSA. CDR3 length equals 16 residues. V was clipped by 4 bases and J by 3 bases; unmatched bases: 8. This CDR3 reads CASSSAGTGVDTEAFF. CDR3 nucleotide sequence: TGTGCCAGCAGCTCAGCCGGGACAGGGGTAGACACTGAAGCTTTCTTT.

The CDR3 DNA reads TGTGCCAGCAGGGACAGGGGAACGTCTGAAGCTTTCTTT. Residues: CASRDRGTSEAFF. This chain links TRBV2 with TRBJ1-1, with 9 bases that match TRBD1. Germline V gives CDR1 SNHLY, CDR2 FYNNEI. Trimming took 6 bases from V and 6 from J; bases not matched to a gene: 5. This CDR3 is built from 13 residues.

The CDR3 here is CASSSVTVTPYNEQFF. CDR3 DNA sequence: TGTGCCAGCAGTTCCGTGACAGTCACTCCATACAATGAGCAGTTCTTC. This chain joins TRBV6-6 and TRBJ2-1, with D perhaps matching TRBD1 (5 bases). Germline V gives CDR1 MNHNY, CDR2 SVGAGI (reference sequence). V lost 4 bases and J lost 4, with 17 bases in between. The CDR3 runs 16 residues.

The chain combines TRBV9 with TRBJ2-5; no clear D. CDR1 and CDR2 (germline): SGDLS, YYNGEE. V dropped 0 bases and J dropped 5 bases, with 8 bases sitting between them. The CDR3 length is 13 residues. CDR3 residues: CASSVGAEETQYF. CDR3 in DNA: TGTGCCAGCAGCGTAGGGGCTGAGGAGACCCAGTACTTC.

The rearrangement uses TRBV27 and TRBJ1-4, with 7 bases lining up with TRBD1. Trimming removed 6 bases from V and 8 bases from J; junction bases left unmatched: 12. There are 15 residues in the CDR3. In germline, CDR1 is MNHEY, CDR2 SMNVEV (reference sequence). CDR3 residues: CASSRNRAGGEKLFF. In DNA form, the CDR3 reads TGTGCCAGCAGCCGTAACAGGGCAGGGGGAGAAAAACTGTTTTTT.

This chain joins TRBV9 and TRBJ2-1; D uncertain. V shed 4 bases and J shed 5 bases, with 10 bases lying between them. The CDR3 is 13 amino acids. The germline V gene has CDR1 SGDLS and CDR2 YYNGEE. CDR3: CASSIRFNNEQFF. In DNA, the CDR3 is TGTGCCAGCAGCATACGGTTCAACAATGAGCAGTTCTTC.

The table lists this clone with a few counts. The chain joins TRBV7-2 to TRBJ2-5; TRBD1 matches at 9 bases. J was trimmed by 7 bases and V by 5 bases; bases with no gene match: 8. The CDR3 is 14 amino acids. Germline V gene lookup returns CDR1 SGHTA and CDR2 FQGNSA. CDR3 residues: CASSAGTGLGTQYF. The CDR3 DNA reads TGTGCCAGCAGCGCCGGGACAGGGTTGGGGACCCAGTACTTC.

The chain joins TRBV9 to TRBJ2-7; D may be TRBD1 (5 bases). Trimming took 4 bases from V and 0 from J, leaving 17 bases between them. The germline CDR1 and CDR2 sequences are SGDLS and YYNGEE. The CDR3 covers 16 residues. The chain's CDR3 is CASSPGIGANSYEQYF. CDR3 in DNA: TGTGCCAGCAGCCCAGGGATAGGGGCAAACTCCTACGAGCAGTACTTC.

The genes are TRBV6-1 and TRBJ1-1; D possibly corresponds to TRBD1 (6 bases). V was cut by 7 bases and J by 4 bases, with 13 bases left in between. Germline CDR1 is MNHNS and CDR2 is SASEGT. The CDR3 runs to 13 residues. CDR3 sequence (DNA): TGTGCCAGCACCGAACTCAGGGGCACTGAAGCTTTCTTT. This codes for CASTELRGTEAFF.

This clone has a single count. This chain connects TRBV9 to TRBJ1-2; D may be TRBD1 (5 bases). Germline V CDR1 and CDR2: SGDLS, YYNGEE. Between the trimmed V and J ends, which lost 4 bases and 4 bases, there was a span of 11 bases. This CDR3 is built from 13 residues. This CDR3 is CASSPMGLYGYTF. DNA for the CDR3: TGTGCCAGCAGCCCGATGGGGCTCTATGGCTACACCTTC.

J is TRBJ1-1 and V is TRBV28; possibly TRBD1 for D (6 bases). From germline, CDR1 is MDHEN and CDR2 SYDVKM. The CDR3 extends over 14 amino acids. V lost 3 bases and J 1 base, leaving 9 bases between the germline ends. The CDR3 DNA is TGTGCCAGCAGTTTGACAGGACCGAACACTGAAGCTTTCTTT. This gives the protein CASSLTGPNTEAFF.

V is TRBV5-1 and J is TRBJ2-5; tentative D call: TRBD1 (5 bases). V was clipped by 2 bases and J by 1 base, with 12 bases between them. Germline V gene lookup returns CDR1 SGHRS and CDR2 YFSETQ. There are 15 residues in the CDR3. CDR3 residues: CASSFGQGFQETQYF. CDR3 DNA: TGCGCCAGCAGCTTTGGGCAGGGCTTCCAAGAGACCCAGTACTTC.

V usage is TRBV7-9 and J usage is TRBJ2-1; 10 bases are a match to TRBD2. The CDR3 extends over 15 amino acids. Germline CDR1 and CDR2: SEHNR and FQNEAQ (reference sequence). With 4 bases clipped from V and 4 bases from J, the junction kept 4 bases outside the gene matches. The CDR3 protein is CASSYLLAGYNEQFF. CDR3 DNA: TGTGCCAGCAGCTATCTACTAGCGGGATACAATGAGCAGTTCTTC.